One and the same sample provided the 24 T cell receptor beta chains below, sequenced in a study of T cell repertoires in cytomegalovirus infection. TCRdb reanalysed the reads using MiXCR and keeps one entry per CDR3 protein. This sample has about 130,000 distinct CDR3 sequences, with 30% to 40% found just once. Their recognized antigens are unknown. The sequenced sample was CD8+ T cells from cultured PBMCs, obtained from culture after CMV antigen stimulation. The receptors were gathered from a human donor in good health (CMV status not recorded). Some clones in this sample may be carry-over from other donors' samples.

The chain links TRBV7-2 to TRBJ1-1; the match to TRBD1 covers 8 bases. V dropped 8 bases and J dropped 6; count of bases not matched to a gene: 5. The CDR3 covers 12 residues. Germline CDR1 SGHTA, CDR2 FQGNSA. In nucleotides, the CDR3 is TGTGCCAGCCACTCAGGGGGCCCTGAAGCTTTCTTT. It translates to CASHSGGPEAFF.

This clonotype was observed at least ten times. This chain links TRBV7-2 with TRBJ2-1; 8 bases fit TRBD2. CDR3 length: 15 amino acids. Germline CDR1 and CDR2: SGHTA and FQGNSA. Trimming took 0 bases from V and 7 from J; bases not matched to a gene: 5. For the CDR3, the DNA is TGTGCCAGCAGCTTAGCGGTCGGGGGGGAAAATGAGCAGTTCTTC. This gives the protein CASSLAVGGENEQFF.

CDR3 sequence: CATRKNGADSDTQYF. In nucleotides, the CDR3 is TGTGCCACCCGTAAGAACGGGGCCGATTCAGATACGCAGTATTTT. The chain recombines TRBV15 with TRBJ2-3, with D possibly called TRBD1 or TRBD2 (5 bases each). V was trimmed by 8 bases and J by 4 bases, leaving 19 bases between them. The CDR3 is 15 residues long. Germline CDR1 LNHNV, CDR2 YYDKDF (reference sequence).

This clonotype appeared many times. This chain connects TRBV7-2 to TRBJ1-2; D gene ambiguous. Germline CDR1 reads SGHTA; CDR2 reads FQGNSA. The CDR3 loop spans 16 amino acids. Trimming left V 5 bases short and J 0 bases short, with 16 bases between. The CDR3 loop reads CASSEKGLETNYGYTF. DNA of the CDR3: TGTGCCAGCAGCGAAAAAGGGTTGGAAACTAACTATGGCTACACCTTC.

The V call is TRBV7-9, the J call TRBJ2-7, with 9 bases matching TRBD2. The CDR3 runs to 15 residues. J lost 3 bases, V lost 5 bases, and 8 bases had no gene match. Germline V lookup: CDR1 SEHNR, CDR2 FQNEAQ (reference sequence). The CDR3 DNA reads as TGTGCCAGCAGCCCGCAGACTAGCGGAATCTACGAGCAGTACTTC. It specifies CASSPQTSGIYEQYF.

This clonotype was picked up a small number of times. The rearrangement links TRBV7-2 to TRBJ2-7, with TRBD2 matching 14 bases. The V gene end was trimmed by 4 bases and the J gene end by 5 bases; junction bases not matched to a gene: 7. Per the germline V gene, CDR1 is SGHTA and CDR2 is FQGNSA. CDR3 length: 16 residues. CDR3 DNA: TGTGCCAGCAGCTCGACTAGCGGGGGGGTGGTTCACGAGCAGTACTTC. It encodes CASSSTSGGVVHEQYF.

V usage is TRBV19 and J usage is TRBJ1-6; D is perhaps TRBD1 (5 bases). CDR1 is LNHDA, CDR2 SQIVND, per germline (reference sequence). V was shortened by 8 bases and J by 4 bases, with 15 bases between the two germline ends. The CDR3 sequence is 15 residues long. The CDR3 here is CASSPGTEYNSPLHF. The DNA for the CDR3 is TGTGCCAGTTCTCCCGGGACGGAATATAATTCACCCCTCCACTTT.

The chain is built from TRBV6-5 and TRBJ2-1, with no clear D. The V end was cut by 0 bases, the J end by 4 bases, with 1 base between. This CDR3 has 12 amino acids. Germline CDR1 MNHEY, CDR2 SVGAGI. The CDR3 coding sequence is TGTGCCAGCAGTTACTCGTACAATGAGCAGTTCTTC. It yields the protein CASSYSYNEQFF.

The chain uses TRBV5-4 and TRBJ2-1; 8 bases align to TRBD1. This CDR3 contains 14 residues. Germline CDR1 is SGHNT and CDR2 is YYREEE (reference sequence). Trimming at V came to 2 bases and at J to 5 bases, leaving 3 bases not matched to a gene. This CDR3 is CASSFRTGNNEQFF. In nucleotides, the CDR3 is TGTGCCAGCAGCTTTCGGACAGGGAACAATGAGCAGTTCTTC.

This clonotype was detected ten times or more. The chain employs TRBV4-1 and TRBJ2-1, with 7 positions matching TRBD2. The V gene's germline CDR1 is MGHRA and CDR2 YSYEKL. The CDR3 runs 16 residues. The V segment lost 0 bases and the J segment 2 bases; nucleotides outside the gene matches: 4. CDR3 DNA: TGCGCCAGCAGCCAAGATCCGGCGGGGGCCTACAATGAGCAGTTCTTC. Its protein product is CASSQDPAGAYNEQFF.

This rearrangement joins TRBV5-4 to TRBJ2-7; D may be TRBD1 (6 bases). The CDR3 totals 14 residues. Deletions cut 0 bases from V and 7 bases from J, with 14 bases between. Germline V lookup: CDR1 SGHNT, CDR2 YYREEE (reference sequence). The CDR3 nucleotides are TGTGCCAGCAGCTTGGAAGGGAATACAGGGGAGCAGTACTTC. It codes for CASSLEGNTGEQYF.

The chain combines TRBV12-3 or TRBV12-4 with TRBJ2-7; TRBD2 might be the D (6 bases). The ends were cut back, 1 base at V and 12 bases at J, with 16 bases in the middle. This CDR3 is built from 13 residues. The CDR3 reads CASSLGDLGGPYF. The CDR3 DNA reads as TGTGCCAGCAGTTTAGGGGACTTAGGAGGTCCGTACTTC.

The V and J genes are TRBV7-3 and TRBJ2-1; D may be TRBD2 (7 bases). From germline, CDR1 is SGHTA and CDR2 FQGTGA. Trimming cost V 2 bases and J 3 bases, with 14 bases left between them. This CDR3 spans 16 amino acids. This CDR3 is CASSLGTGGHYNEQFF. The CDR3 bases are TGTGCCAGCAGCTTAGGAACGGGGGGCCACTACAATGAGCAGTTCTTC.

The sample holds a few counts of this clonotype. The chain is built from TRBV20-1 and TRBJ2-1, with 16 bases fitting TRBD2. V shed 4 bases and J 8 bases; nucleotides not matched to a gene: 5. The germline V gene encodes CDR1 DFQATT and CDR2 SNEGSKA (reference sequence). The CDR3 contains 15 residues. CDR3 loop: CSATGLAGGHHEQFF. CDR3 nucleotides: TGCAGTGCTACGGGACTAGCGGGGGGGCACCATGAGCAGTTCTTC.

This clonotype was detected only a few times. The chain carries TRBV19 and TRBJ2-3; D remains unclear. V was clipped by 10 bases and J by 1 base, with 9 bases between them. Germline CDR1 and CDR2: LNHDA and SQIVND (reference sequence). This CDR3 contains 12 residues. CDR3 DNA sequence: TGTGCCATGGATCCGGGCACAGATACGCAGTATTTT. Translating gives CAMDPGTDTQYF. The full variable domain, its missing parts supplied by reference TRBV19 and TRBJ2-3, is DGGITQSPKYLFRKEGQNVTLSCEQNLNHDAMYWYRQDPGQGLRLIYYSQIVNDFQKGDIAEGYSVSREKKESFPLTVTSAQKNPTAFYLCAMDPGTDTQYFGPGTRLTVL.

CDR3 nucleotides: TGTGCCAGCAGCCTGTATAGCTCTGGAAACACCATATATTTT. Translation: CASSLYSSGNTIYF. The chain recombines TRBV6-1 with TRBJ1-3, with D uncertain. Looked up from germline, CDR1 is MNHNS and CDR2 is SASEGT. Trimming left V 6 bases short and J 0 bases short, with 9 bases between. The CDR3 is made up of 14 amino acids.

This clonotype showed up just a few times. The J gene is TRBJ2-1, the V gene TRBV4-1, with D maybe TRBD1 (5 bases). Germline V gene lookup returns CDR1 MGHRA and CDR2 YSYEKL. V lost 0 bases and J lost 9, with 12 bases in between. This CDR3 contains 14 residues. Written as DNA, the CDR3 is TGCGCCAGCAGCCAAGAGGGGCGGTTGGTTGAGCAGTTCTTC. It is translated as CASSQEGRLVEQFF.

The CDR3 loop is CASSVEGETYNEQFF. The CDR3 nucleotides read TGTGCCAGCAGCGTAGAGGGGGAAACCTACAATGAGCAGTTCTTC. The chain has TRBV9 and TRBJ2-1; possible D gene TRBD1, 6 bases. This CDR3 is 15 amino acids long. The V and J ends lost 0 bases and 2 bases respectively, with 9 bases between them. Germline assignment: CDR1 SGDLS and CDR2 YYNGEE.

Only a few counts were recorded for this clonotype. This chain connects TRBV15 to TRBJ2-7; D is unresolved. The germline V gene encodes CDR1 LNHNV and CDR2 YYDKDF (reference sequence). With 0 bases removed from V and 5 bases from J, the gap between germline ends came to 11 bases. CDR3 length: 14 residues. CDR3 bases: TGTGCCACCAGCAGAGATGTAGGGCCCGACGAGCAGTACTTC. Translation gives CATSRDVGPDEQYF.

The sample holds a few counts of this clonotype. The chain recombines TRBV7-7 with TRBJ2-2; D is ambiguous. CDR3 length: 12 amino acids. The germline gives CDR1 SSHAT, CDR2 FNYEAQ (reference sequence). Trimming left V 3 bases short and J 7 bases short, with 6 bases between. The CDR3 loop reads CASSFLDGELFF. The CDR3 bases are TGTGCCAGCAGCTTCCTTGACGGGGAGCTGTTTTTT.

This clonotype was recorded many times. The chain has TRBV7-2 and TRBJ1-1, with a possible D match to TRBD1 (5 bases). V dropped 2 bases and J dropped 0 bases, with 7 bases sitting between them. Per the germline V gene, CDR1 is SGHTA and CDR2 is FQGNSA. The CDR3 is 14 amino acids. CDR3 protein: CASSLSRVNTEAFF. CDR3 in DNA: TGTGCCAGCAGCTTAAGCAGGGTGAACACTGAAGCTTTCTTT.

The V gene is TRBV5-1, the J gene TRBJ1-1, with unresolved D. Germline assignment: CDR1 SGHRS and CDR2 YFSETQ. The CDR3 runs 16 residues. V was shortened by 2 bases and J by 5 bases, with 19 bases between the two germline ends. DNA for the CDR3: TGCGCCAGCAGCTTTCGTACGGGAGCCTCGGCTACTGAAGCTTTCTTT. It yields the protein CASSFRTGASATEAFF. Based on the CDR3 plus reference TRBV5-1 and TRBJ1-1, the full variable domain is KAGVTQTPRYLIKTRGQQVTLSCSPISGHRSVSWYQQTPGQGLQFLFEYFSETQRNKGNFPGRFSGRQFSNSRSEMNVSTLELGDSALYLCASSFRTGASATEAFFGQGTRLTVV.

The V call is TRBV12-3 or TRBV12-4, the J call TRBJ2-3; TRBD2 is a possible D gene (6 bases). Trimming removed 5 bases from V and 4 bases from J, with 16 bases in between. There are 15 residues in the CDR3. The CDR3 region is CASSAGGVAADTQYF. The CDR3 DNA reads TGTGCCAGCAGTGCCGGTGGGGTAGCGGCAGATACGCAGTATTTT.

This rearrangement joins TRBV7-9 to TRBJ2-2; D possibly corresponds to TRBD1 (5 bases). The CDR3 has 15 residues. Germline CDR1 and CDR2: SEHNR and FQNEAQ (reference sequence). V dropped 0 bases and J dropped 9 bases, with 14 bases sitting between them. In DNA form, the CDR3 reads TGTGCCAGCAGCTTAGCGCAGGGTATTCGTCGGGAGCTGTTTTTT. Translating it yields CASSLAQGIRRELFF.